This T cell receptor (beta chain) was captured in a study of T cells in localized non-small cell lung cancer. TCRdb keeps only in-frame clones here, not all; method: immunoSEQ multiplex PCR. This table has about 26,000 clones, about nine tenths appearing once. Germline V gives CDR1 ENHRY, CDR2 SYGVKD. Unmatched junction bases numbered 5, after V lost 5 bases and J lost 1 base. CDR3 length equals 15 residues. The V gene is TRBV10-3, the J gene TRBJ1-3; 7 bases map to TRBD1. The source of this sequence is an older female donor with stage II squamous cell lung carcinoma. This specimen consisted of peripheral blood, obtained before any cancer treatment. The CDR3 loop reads CAISPTGESGNTIYF. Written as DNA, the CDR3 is TGTGCCATCAGTCCCACAGGGGAATCTGGAAACACCATATATTTT.